The clone carrying this T cell receptor beta chain was counted many times. Its target is not known. This specimen belongs to a study of CD8 T cells in ankylosing spondylitis. Notes on the study in general: It was reported that disease-linked clones were significantly enriched in matched ankylosing spondylitis synovial fluid.

This CDR3 has 13 residues. From germline, CDR1 is SGHTA and CDR2 FQGNSA. Losses at the gene ends were 5 bases for V and 3 bases for J; bases not matched to a gene: 3. Making use of molecular barcodes, quantitative 5'-RACE generated TCR beta libraries. MiXCR was run by TCRdb on the 5' RACE reads, yielding one entry per CDR3 protein. The sample shows 150,000 to 200,000 distinct CDR3 sequences, 10% to 15% of them seen only once. This receptor was obtained from a female donor with ankylosing spondylitis or in good health (not recorded which). The sequencing input was blood, either unsorted or a sorted T cell fraction (not recorded which). The V and J genes are TRBV7-2 and TRBJ1-1; TRBD1 agrees at 7 bases. This CDR3 is CASSRRGDTEAFF. CDR3 sequence (DNA): TGTGCCAGCAGCCGCAGGGGGGACACTGAAGCTTTCTTT.